The 32 T cell receptor beta chains reported below all come from one sample, sequenced in a study of metastatic and nonmetastatic thyroid tumors. TCRdb called clones again from the PCR reads with MiXCR. Among about 27,000 clones listed, around 15% were seen once. Until they underwent thyroid surgery, no patient had received any treatment. Sequencing used blood. The receptors originated from a male donor with papillary thyroid cancer or a benign thyroid nodule (not recorded which). Some clones in this sample may be carry-over from other donors' samples.

This clone has ten or more counts. The V gene is TRBV13, the J gene TRBJ2-1; D is possibly TRBD2 (7 bases). Germline V lookup: CDR1 PRHDT, CDR2 FYEKMQ (reference sequence). The V and J ends lost 5 bases and 0 bases respectively, with 20 bases between them. The CDR3 runs to 18 residues. CDR3 amino acids: CASSVMPGGPSSYNEQFF. As DNA, the CDR3 is TGTGCCAGCAGCGTCATGCCCGGGGGGCCAAGCTCCTACAATGAGCAGTTCTTC.

This clone was counted many times. V and J are TRBV2 and TRBJ1-2; D is unresolved. Trimming removed 3 bases from V and 4 bases from J, with 12 bases in between. CDR1 is SNHLY and CDR2 is FYNNEI in the germline V gene. The CDR3 totals 14 residues. Here the CDR3 DNA reads TGTGCCAGCAGTGATGGCGGAGGAGGCTATGGCTACACCTTC. It yields the protein CASSDGGGGYGYTF.

The rearrangement joins TRBV30 to TRBJ1-2, with 9 bases lining up with TRBD1. Germline values: CDR1 GTSNPN, CDR2 SVGIG (reference sequence). This CDR3 region has 14 residues. V was pared by 2 bases and J by 7 bases, with 8 bases of the junction left unmatched. In DNA form, the CDR3 reads TGTGCCTGGAGTAGGGACAGGGAGTTAGGTGGCTACACCTTC. Its translation: CAWSRDRELGGYTF.

The table lists this clone with many counts. The chain is built from TRBV18 and TRBJ1-2; tentative D call: TRBD1 (5 bases). Germline V gene data show CDR1 as KGHSH and CDR2 as LQKENI. Trimming left V 1 base short and J 6 bases short, with 6 bases between. The CDR3 extends over 12 amino acids. The CDR3 here is CASSPRGDGYTF. The CDR3 DNA sequence: TGTGCCAGCTCACCACGAGGGGATGGCTACACCTTC.

This clone came up many times. This chain uses TRBV3-1 with TRBJ2-5; possible D gene TRBD2, 7 bases. The CDR3 consists of 17 residues. Germline assignment: CDR1 LGHDT and CDR2 YNNKEL (reference sequence). Between the trimmed V and J ends, which lost 0 bases and 3 bases, there was a span of 17 bases. CDR3 nucleotide sequence: TGTGCCAGCAGCCAAGATCTTAGGGGGGGGAACAAAGAGACCCAGTACTTC. Protein: CASSQDLRGGNKETQYF.

In its sample, this clone was seen many times. V gene TRBV18 combines with J gene TRBJ2-7; 12 bases align to TRBD2. The junction had 5 bases not matched to a gene; V was cut back by 6 bases and J by 2 bases. CDR1 is KGHSH, CDR2 LQKENI, per germline. This CDR3 has 15 residues. The CDR3 loop is CASSPRTSGAYEQYF. CDR3 nucleotide sequence: TGTGCCAGCTCTCCCCGGACTAGCGGGGCCTACGAGCAGTACTTC.

This clone occurred many times. The V call is TRBV4-1, the J call TRBJ2-5; 12 bases fit TRBD2. This CDR3 is built from 17 residues. Per the germline V gene, CDR1 is MGHRA and CDR2 is YSYEKL. Trimming at V came to 4 bases and at J to 5 bases, leaving 11 bases not matched to a gene. DNA of the CDR3: TGCGCCAGCAGCCTCGGACTAGCGGGGCCTGGGAGGGAGACCCAGTACTTC. Its translation: CASSLGLAGPGRETQYF.

This clone showed up many times. The V gene is TRBV30, the J gene TRBJ2-3; no clear D. The CDR3 contains 13 residues. V shed 0 bases and J shed 4 bases, with 8 bases lying between them. From germline, CDR1 is GTSNPN and CDR2 SVGIG (reference sequence). CDR3 nucleotides: TGTGCCTGGAGTGTTTTAGGTTCAGATACGCAGTATTTT. Translated: CAWSVLGSDTQYF.

This clone was picked up a small number of times. A read error may be the cause here, since a much bigger clone is one base away. The V call is TRBV25-1, the J call TRBJ1-5; D uncertain. V was pared by 1 base and J by 6 bases, with 10 bases between. Germline V CDR1 and CDR2: MGHDK, SYGVNS. The CDR3 contains 14 residues. CDR3 nucleotide sequence: TGTGCCAGCAGTGAATCCGCAGGTCGTCAGCCCCAGCATTTT. Its protein is CASSESAGRQPQHF. Filled out from reference TRBV25-1 and TRBJ1-5, the complete variable domain reads EADIYQTPRYLVIGTGKKITLECSQTMGHDKMYWYQQDPGMELHLIHYSYGVNSTEKGDLSSESTVSRIRTEHFPLTLESARPSHTSQYLCASSESAGRQPQHFGDGTRLSIL.

This clone was observed at least ten times. The rearrangement joins TRBV24-1 to TRBJ2-3; D perhaps matches TRBD2 (6 bases). V lost 4 bases and J lost 1, with 17 bases in between. The CDR3 is 17 residues long. From germline, CDR1 is KGHDR and CDR2 SFDVKD. The CDR3 loop reads CATSEWRGPVGTDTQYF. The DNA for the CDR3 is TGTGCCACCAGTGAATGGCGGGGTCCCGTGGGCACAGATACGCAGTATTTT.

This clone showed up just a few times. The chain uses TRBV28 and TRBJ2-7, with 8 bases lining up with TRBD1. CDR3 size: 14 residues. Losses at the gene ends were 9 bases for V and 7 bases for J; bases not matched to a gene: 14. Per germline, CDR1 MDHEN and CDR2 SYDVKM. The CDR3 loop reads CASTERQGTSEQYF. CDR3 nucleotides: TGTGCCAGTACTGAGCGACAGGGGACAAGTGAGCAGTACTTC.

This clone was observed at least ten times. The chain recombines TRBV20-1 with TRBJ1-2; the D gene is possibly TRBD1 (6 bases). Trimming removed 6 bases at V and 4 bases at J, with 12 bases between. Germline V gene sequence: CDR1 DFQATT, CDR2 SNEGSKA (reference sequence). The CDR3 has 12 residues. The CDR3 protein is CSASSGAYGYTF. The CDR3 DNA sequence: TGCAGTGCCTCCTCGGGGGCCTATGGCTACACCTTC.

This clone was detected only a few times. The chain is built from TRBV12-3 or TRBV12-4 and TRBJ1-5, with a weak D call TRBD1 (5 bases). The V end lost 3 bases, the J end lost 5 bases, and 11 bases lay between the germline ends. The CDR3 contains 14 residues. CDR3 coding DNA: TGTGCCAGCAGTTTGAGGACACCCCATCAGCCCCAGCATTTT. Protein product: CASSLRTPHQPQHF.

This clone was picked up many times. The rearrangement joins TRBV20-1 to TRBJ1-5, with TRBD1 matching 9 bases. Germline V CDR1 and CDR2: DFQATT, SNEGSKA (reference sequence). The CDR3 covers 16 residues. J lost 4 bases, V lost 5 bases, and 12 bases had no gene match. CDR3 loop: CSAQGQGRVSNQPQHF. The CDR3 DNA reads as TGCAGTGCTCAGGGACAGGGAAGGGTGTCGAATCAGCCCCAGCATTTT.

This clone is medium-sized in the sample. The chain uses TRBV19 and TRBJ2-1, with 13 positions matching TRBD2. Germline CDR1 and CDR2: LNHDA and SQIVND (reference sequence). The CDR3 consists of 19 residues. With V trimmed by 5 bases and J by 5 bases, 15 bases remained unmatched. The CDR3 DNA reads as TGTGCCAGTAGTCCGACTAGCGGGGGGTACACTCGGGCTGACAATGAGCAGTTCTTC. Protein product: CASSPTSGGYTRADNEQFF.

This clone was detected many times. The chain recombines TRBV4-1 with TRBJ1-2; 7 bases match TRBD1. In germline, CDR1 is MGHRA, CDR2 YSYEKL. This CDR3 contains 15 residues. The ends lost 4 bases at V and 3 bases at J; junction bases unmatched: 8. CDR3 sequence (DNA): TGCGCCAGCAGCCCCCGGGGGCAGGGGGACTATGGCTACACCTTC. Its protein product is CASSPRGQGDYGYTF.

This clone came up many times. The chain links TRBV18 to TRBJ2-3; 9 bases fit TRBD1. The length of the CDR3 is 15 residues. Germline V gives CDR1 KGHSH, CDR2 LQKENI. After removal of 3 bases from V and 4 bases from J, the junction contained 5 bases not matched to a gene. As DNA, the CDR3 is TGTGCCAGCTCACCCTTACAGGGGGCGTCAGATACGCAGTATTTT. Its translation is CASSPLQGASDTQYF.

The chain carries TRBV5-5 and TRBJ2-1, with D perhaps TRBD1 or TRBD2 (5 bases each). The V end lost 4 bases, the J end lost 9 bases, and 17 bases lay between the germline ends. Germline values: CDR1 SGHKS, CDR2 YYEKEE (reference sequence). This CDR3 region has 14 residues. DNA of the CDR3: TGTGCCAGCAGCGGGGACCATAATCATCGTGAGCAGTTCTTC. Its protein product is CASSGDHNHREQFF.

This clone was seen many times. The genes are TRBV11-1 and TRBJ2-3; 10 bases align to TRBD1. CDR3 size: 16 residues. V lost 6 bases, J lost 2 bases, and 8 bases stayed unmatched. The germline V gene encodes CDR1 SGHAT and CDR2 FQDESV (reference sequence). CDR3 residues: CASSPPTGGTTDTQYF. CDR3 DNA sequence: TGTGCCAGCAGTCCACCGACAGGGGGCACCACAGATACGCAGTATTTT.

Ten or more counts support this clone. This sample also contains other DNA sequences that code for the same CDR3. V is TRBV9 and J is TRBJ1-2; TRBD1 matches 7 bases. Germline V lookup: CDR1 SGDLS, CDR2 YYNGEE. The J segment lost 0 bases and the V segment lost 6 bases, leaving 5 bases of the junction unmatched. The CDR3 loop spans 14 amino acids. CDR3 protein: CASNSGTANYGYTF. DNA for the CDR3: TGTGCCAGCAATTCCGGGACAGCTAACTATGGCTACACCTTC.

V usage is TRBV5-1 and J usage is TRBJ2-7, with a weak D call TRBD2 (5 bases). V lost 7 bases and J lost 3, with 29 bases in between. Germline assignment: CDR1 SGHRS and CDR2 YFSETQ. The CDR3 runs 18 residues. DNA for the CDR3: TGCGCCAGCTCCCAATTGGGCAGCTTGGCCGGGAAAAACTACGAGCAGTACTTC. Its translation is CASSQLGSLAGKNYEQYF.

This clone has at least ten counts. The genes are TRBV6-5 and TRBJ2-7; D gene unclear. CDR3 length: 14 residues. Germline lookup yields CDR1 MNHEY and CDR2 SVGAGI. The V and J ends lost 2 bases and 3 bases respectively, with 11 bases between them. The CDR3 bases are TGTGCCAGCAGTTACCAAGGGCCCAGCTACGAGCAGTACTTC. Its translation: CASSYQGPSYEQYF.

This clone is medium-sized (0.01 to 0.1%) by share. The J gene is TRBJ1-1, the V gene TRBV11-3, with a weak D call TRBD1 (6 bases). The V and J ends lost 3 bases and 5 bases respectively, with 13 bases between them. The length of the CDR3 is 14 residues. The germline CDR1 and CDR2 sequences are SGHNT and YENEEA. The CDR3 sequence is CASSFQGGGTEAFF. CDR3 nucleotides: TGTGCCAGCAGCTTTCAGGGAGGGGGGACTGAAGCTTTCTTT.

This clone was counted at least ten times. The chain recombines TRBV7-8 with TRBJ2-3; the D is unclear. The CDR3 spans 15 residues. Per germline, CDR1 SGHVS and CDR2 FQNEAQ. V was pared by 0 bases and J by 2 bases, with 9 bases between. The CDR3 sequence: CASSLAETPTDTQYF. CDR3 nucleotides: TGTGCCAGCAGCTTAGCCGAGACTCCCACAGATACGCAGTATTTT. Looking up the rest from reference TRBV7-8 and TRBJ2-3 gives the full variable domain: GAGVSQSPRYKVAKRGQDVALRCDPISGHVSLFWYQQALGQGPEFLTYFQNEAQLDKSGLPSDRFFAERPEGSVSTLKIQRTQQEDSAVYLCASSLAETPTDTQYFGPGTRLTVL.

This clone has at least ten counts. The V and J genes are TRBV24-1 and TRBJ1-5; D gene uncertain. Per the germline V gene, CDR1 is KGHDR and CDR2 is SFDVKD. V lost 3 bases and J 0 bases, leaving 5 bases between the germline ends. There are 14 residues in the CDR3. Written as DNA, the CDR3 is TGTGCCACCAGTGATGTAGATAGCAATCAGCCCCAGCATTTT. It translates to CATSDVDSNQPQHF.

Of note for this clone: Germline and junction disagree at one end, which may indicate a read error. V is TRBV20-1 and J is TRBJ1-4; 9 nucleotides match TRBD1. The V gene's germline CDR1 is DFQATT and CDR2 SNEGSKA (reference sequence). This CDR3 has 18 amino acids. The CDR3 region is CSSRGSGALGQGTRKRFF. Here the CDR3 DNA reads TGCAGTTCTAGGGGCTCCGGGGCACTGGGACAGGGTACAAGGAAACGGTTTTTT.

This rearrangement joins TRBV11-1 to TRBJ2-7; D possibly corresponds to TRBD2 (7 bases). The germline gives CDR1 SGHAT, CDR2 FQDESV (reference sequence). The CDR3 extends over 15 amino acids. The CDR3 DNA sequence: TGTTCCATCAGCTTAGACAGGAGCGGGGCCTACGAGCAGTACTTC. Its translation: CSISLDRSGAYEQYF. The complete variable domain, with remaining parts taken from reference TRBV11-1 and TRBJ2-7, reads EAEVAQSPRYKITEKSQAVAFWCDPISGHATLYWYRQILGQGPELLVQFQDESVVDDSQLPKDRFSAERLKGVDSTLKIQPAELGDSAMYLCSISLDRSGAYEQYFGPGTRLTVT.

This clone has only a few counts. V and J are TRBV30 and TRBJ2-2, with TRBD2 matching 9 bases. From germline, CDR1 is GTSNPN and CDR2 SVGIG (reference sequence). The CDR3 runs 15 residues. V trimming: 5 bases; J trimming: 6 bases; junction bases outside the gene matches: 10. In DNA form, the CDR3 reads TGTGCCTGGGGAGGGGATCCTAGCGGGGCCGGGGAGCTGTTTTTT. It yields the protein CAWGGDPSGAGELFF.

This clone was seen ten or more times. The genes are TRBV5-1 and TRBJ2-3; 7 bases agree with TRBD1. V shed 1 base and J 3 bases; nucleotides not matched to a gene: 5. Germline-derived CDR1 and CDR2 are SGHRS and YFSETQ. This CDR3 comprises 15 residues. The CDR3 loop is CASSLTGDPTDTQYF. DNA of the CDR3: TGCGCCAGCAGCTTGACAGGGGACCCGACAGATACGCAGTATTTT. Full variable domain (remainder filled in from reference TRBV5-1 and TRBJ2-3): KAGVTQTPRYLIKTRGQQVTLSCSPISGHRSVSWYQQTPGQGLQFLFEYFSETQRNKGNFPGRFSGRQFSNSRSEMNVSTLELGDSALYLCASSLTGDPTDTQYFGPGTRLTVL.

Comments on this clone: A read error may explain this, as a much larger clone is one base away. The rearrangement uses TRBV2 and TRBJ2-5; TRBD2 aligns across 7 bases. The CDR3 loop spans 15 amino acids. Per germline, CDR1 SNHLY and CDR2 FYNNEI. The CDR3 DNA reads TGTGCCAGCAGGGAAGGGACTATCCGGTGGGGGACCCAGTACTTC. This codes for CASREGTIRWGTQYF.

This clone was recorded many times. CDR3 sequence reads: CSAIGLAGGSYNEQFF. DNA of the CDR3: TGCAGTGCTATAGGACTAGCGGGAGGTTCCTACAATGAGCAGTTCTTC. The rearrangement uses TRBV20-1 and TRBJ2-1; 14 bases match TRBD2. Unmatched junction bases numbered 3, after V lost 4 bases and J lost 1 base. The CDR3 extends over 16 amino acids. Germline CDR1 and CDR2: DFQATT and SNEGSKA (reference sequence).

At least ten counts were recorded for this clone. The gene calls are TRBV20-1 and TRBJ2-1; 12 bases are a match to TRBD2. CDR1 is DFQATT and CDR2 is SNEGSKA in the germline V gene (reference sequence). V was clipped by 2 bases and J by 3 bases; unmatched bases: 5. The CDR3 has 16 amino acids. CDR3 DNA: TGCAGTGCTAGACTAGCGGGAGGGCCAGACTACAATGAGCAGTTCTTC. Amino acid sequence: CSARLAGGPDYNEQFF.